This T cell receptor beta chain was captured in a study of shared clonotypes between healthy human individuals. The CDR3 is made up of 13 amino acids. The germline CDR1 and CDR2 sequences are LNHNV and YYDKDF (reference sequence). With 3 bases removed from V and 7 bases from J, the gap between germline ends came to 10 bases. This clone was observed a few times. The sample carries other DNA sequences with the same CDR3. Some clones are missing from TCRdb's copy, which holds only in-frame ones; the method was immunoSEQ multiplex PCR. This table has some 100,000 clones, 68% appearing once. The receptor's source is a woman aged 25 to 39 in good health. Material for sequencing was memory CD8+ T cells sorted from blood. The subset: CD45RO+ cells pooled with CCR7-negative TemRA cells. The chain employs TRBV15 and TRBJ2-1; D is possibly TRBD1 or TRBD2 (6 bases each). CDR3 region: CATSSRRGNEQFF. The CDR3 DNA sequence: TGTGCCACCAGCAGTCGGAGGGGGAATGAGCAGTTCTTC.